This T cell receptor (beta chain) derives from a study of T cells in Graves' hyperthyroidism and ophthalmopathy. Germline V gene data show CDR1 as KGHSH and CDR2 as LQKENI. V dropped 3 bases and J dropped 8 bases, with 14 bases sitting between them. The CDR3 is 14 residues long. The source material, RNA transcripts, was used to amplify TCR beta CDR3 regions. The TCR CDR3 was amplified in a first-round RT-PCR using the HTBI primer set. TCRdb ran MiXCR on the multiplex PCR reads and lists one entry per CDR3 protein. The repertoire holds 450,000 to 650,000 distinct CDR3 sequences, with over 15% as singletons.

The sample taken for sequencing was blood. The sequence was collected from a woman between 18 and 30 years old with Graves' ophthalmopathy. The chain employs TRBV18 and TRBJ2-1; possible D gene TRBD2, 6 bases. CDR3: CASSPPVTGDEQFF. The CDR3 DNA sequence: TGTGCCAGCTCACCCCCGGTCACGGGAGATGAGCAGTTCTTC.